The 10 T cell receptor beta chains in this list originate from one sample, sequenced in a study of T cells in Graves' hyperthyroidism and ophthalmopathy. Template material for amplifying TCR beta CDR3 regions consisted of RNA transcripts. A first-round RT-PCR of the TCR CDR3 used the HTBI primer set. A single record per CDR3 protein comes from TCRdb applying MiXCR to the multiplex PCR reads. The sample lists nearly 600,000 distinct CDR3 sequences; approximately 15% were seen once. Sequencing input: blood. These TCRs come from a woman in her thirties with Graves' hyperthyroidism that later progressed to Graves' ophthalmopathy.

V is TRBV7-2 and J is TRBJ2-2; 11 bases map to TRBD2. The CDR3 contains 15 residues. Germline V lookup: CDR1 SGHTA, CDR2 FQGNSA. V was clipped by 8 bases and J by 4 bases; unmatched bases: 6. CDR3 loop: CASRLGLAGTGELFF. The CDR3 region has the DNA TGTGCCAGCCGCCTAGGACTAGCGGGCACCGGGGAGCTGTTTTTT.

There are a few counts of this clonotype. The rearrangement uses TRBV20-1 and TRBJ1-1, with D unclear. Trimming removed 6 bases at V and 5 bases at J, with 19 bases between. Looked up from germline, CDR1 is DFQATT and CDR2 is SNEGSKA (reference sequence). The CDR3 totals 14 residues. The chain's CDR3 is CSALRPGSGTEAFF. CDR3 sequence (DNA): TGCAGTGCACTACGGCCGGGGTCAGGAACTGAAGCTTTCTTT.

This clonotype was recorded a few times. The chain recombines TRBV6-2 or TRBV6-3 with TRBJ1-6, with 10 bases fitting TRBD1. Germline lookup yields CDR1 MNHEY and CDR2 SVGEGT. V lost 2 bases, J lost 10 bases, and 5 bases stayed unmatched. The CDR3 covers 15 residues. The CDR3 DNA is TGTGCCAGCAGTTACCCGACAGGGGGCTGGTCACCCCTCCACTTT. This encodes CASSYPTGGWSPLHF.

This chain links TRBV10-3 with TRBJ2-1, with 11 bases fitting TRBD2. Germline lookup yields CDR1 ENHRY and CDR2 SYGVKD. The V gene end was trimmed by 5 bases and the J gene end by 6 bases; junction bases not matched to a gene: 6. The CDR3 loop spans 15 amino acids. The CDR3 loop reads CAISSLAGGFNEQFF. The DNA for the CDR3 is TGTGCCATCAGTTCGCTAGCGGGAGGCTTCAATGAGCAGTTCTTC.

This clonotype was detected a few times. This chain uses TRBV10-3 with TRBJ1-6; TRBD1 is a possible D gene (6 bases). CDR3 length equals 14 residues. Trimming pared 6 bases from V and 9 bases from J, leaving 15 bases between. Germline CDR1 and CDR2: ENHRY and SYGVKD. CDR3 DNA: TGTGCCATCAGCGGAAGACAGGATGGTTCACCCCTCCACTTT. It is translated as CAISGRQDGSPLHF.

This clonotype was found many times. J is TRBJ1-4 and V is TRBV12-3 or TRBV12-4; TRBD1 is a possible D gene (6 bases). The germline V and J ends were trimmed by 5 bases and 4 bases, with 14 bases remaining between them. The CDR3 loop spans 15 amino acids. The CDR3 spells CASSPIGQINEKLFF. The CDR3 DNA sequence: TGTGCCAGCAGTCCAATAGGACAGATTAATGAAAAACTGTTTTTT.

This clonotype was detected only a few times. The chain is built from TRBV13 and TRBJ2-7; D remains ambiguous. Trimming shortened V by 6 bases and J by 0 bases, and 12 bases separated the two germline ends. Germline CDR1 PRHDT, CDR2 FYEKMQ (reference sequence). This CDR3 is 14 amino acids long. For the CDR3, the DNA is TGTGCCAGCAGAACCCAGAGGAGCTCCTACGAGCAGTACTTC. Its translation: CASRTQRSSYEQYF.

This clonotype was counted ten times or more. The chain recombines TRBV12-3 or TRBV12-4 with TRBJ2-2; no clear D gene. V dropped 3 bases and J dropped 4 bases, with 12 bases sitting between them. The CDR3 has 15 residues. CDR3 nucleotides: TGTGCCAGCAGTTTTCTGGACCCGAGCACCGGGGAGCTGTTTTTT. Amino acid sequence: CASSFLDPSTGELFF.

This clonotype was recorded at least ten times. The CDR3 is CASSLSGSSSYNSPLHF. The CDR3 bases are TGTGCCAGCAGCTTATCGGGCAGTAGCTCCTATAATTCACCCCTCCACTTT. This chain uses TRBV7-9 with TRBJ1-6; D gene ambiguous. Germline loops: CDR1 SEHNR, CDR2 FQNEAQ (reference sequence). Trimming shortened V by 2 bases and J by 0 bases, and 11 bases separated the two germline ends. CDR3 length: 17 residues.

There are many counts of this clonotype. The V call is TRBV15, the J call TRBJ2-1; D might be TRBD1 (6 bases). Germline lookup yields CDR1 LNHNV and CDR2 YYDKDF (reference sequence). The CDR3 totals 16 residues. The V end was cut by 0 bases, the J end by 5 bases, with 14 bases between. This CDR3 reads CATSRDKGTSNNEQFF. CDR3 sequence (DNA): TGTGCCACCAGCAGAGATAAGGGGACATCGAACAATGAGCAGTTCTTC.